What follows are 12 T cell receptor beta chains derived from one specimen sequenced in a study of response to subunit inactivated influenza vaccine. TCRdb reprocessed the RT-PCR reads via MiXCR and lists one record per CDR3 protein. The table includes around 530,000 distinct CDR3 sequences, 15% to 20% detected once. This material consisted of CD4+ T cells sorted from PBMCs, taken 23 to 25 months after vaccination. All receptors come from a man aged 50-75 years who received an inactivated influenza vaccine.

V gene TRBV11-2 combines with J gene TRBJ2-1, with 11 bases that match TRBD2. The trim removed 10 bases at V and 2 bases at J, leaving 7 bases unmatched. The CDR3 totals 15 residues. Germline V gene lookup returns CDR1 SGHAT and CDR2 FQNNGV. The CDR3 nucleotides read TGTGCCACCGGACGACTAGCGGGAACCTACAATGAGCAGTTCTTC. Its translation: CATGRLAGTYNEQFF.

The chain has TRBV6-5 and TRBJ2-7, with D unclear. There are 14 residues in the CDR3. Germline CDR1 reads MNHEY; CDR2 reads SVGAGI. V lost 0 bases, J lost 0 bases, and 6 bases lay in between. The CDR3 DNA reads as TGTGCCAGCAGTTACTCGTATGACTCCTACGAGCAGTACTTC. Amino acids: CASSYSYDSYEQYF.

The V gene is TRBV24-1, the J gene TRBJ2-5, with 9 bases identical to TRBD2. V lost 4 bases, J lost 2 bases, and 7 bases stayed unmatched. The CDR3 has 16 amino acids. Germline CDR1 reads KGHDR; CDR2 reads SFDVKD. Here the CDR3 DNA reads TGTGCCACCAGTGAGGGGTTAGCGGGAGATCAAGAGACCCAGTACTTC. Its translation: CATSEGLAGDQETQYF.

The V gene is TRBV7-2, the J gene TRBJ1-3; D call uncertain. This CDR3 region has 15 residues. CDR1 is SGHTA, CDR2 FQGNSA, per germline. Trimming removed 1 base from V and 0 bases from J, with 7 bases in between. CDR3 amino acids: CASSLETASGNTIYF. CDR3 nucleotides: TGTGCCAGCAGCTTAGAAACAGCCTCTGGAAACACCATATATTTT.

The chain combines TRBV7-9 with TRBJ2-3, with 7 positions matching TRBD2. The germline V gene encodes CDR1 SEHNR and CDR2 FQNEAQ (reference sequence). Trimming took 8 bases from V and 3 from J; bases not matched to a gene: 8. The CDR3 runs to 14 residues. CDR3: CASVPGRGTDTQYF. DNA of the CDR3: TGTGCCAGCGTCCCAGGGAGGGGTACAGATACGCAGTATTTT.

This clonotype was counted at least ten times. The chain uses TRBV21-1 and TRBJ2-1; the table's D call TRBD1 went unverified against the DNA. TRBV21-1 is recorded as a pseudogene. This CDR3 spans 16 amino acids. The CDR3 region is CASSDPGQGCLREQFF. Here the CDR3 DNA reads TGTGCCAGCAGCGATCCGGGACAGGGGTGTCTACGCGAGCAGTTCTTC.

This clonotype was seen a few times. CDR3 nucleotides: TGCGCCAGCAGCCAAGACAAGGAGGGACTCCCCCAGCATTTT. Encoded protein: CASSQDKEGLPQHF. The rearrangement links TRBV4-1 to TRBJ1-5; TRBD1 is a possible D gene (5 bases). Looked up from germline, CDR1 is MGHRA and CDR2 is YSYEKL. V was pared by 0 bases and J by 10 bases, with 13 bases between. The CDR3 consists of 14 residues.

The CDR3 DNA is TGTGCCAGCAGCTCGGGGCGCGACTATGGCTACACCTTC. This translates into CASSSGRDYGYTF. This chain uses TRBV11-2 with TRBJ1-2, with a tentative D call TRBD1 (5 bases). Germline V gene lookup returns CDR1 SGHAT and CDR2 FQNNGV. The CDR3 is 13 residues long. Trimming shortened V by 4 bases and J by 3 bases, and 9 bases separated the two germline ends.

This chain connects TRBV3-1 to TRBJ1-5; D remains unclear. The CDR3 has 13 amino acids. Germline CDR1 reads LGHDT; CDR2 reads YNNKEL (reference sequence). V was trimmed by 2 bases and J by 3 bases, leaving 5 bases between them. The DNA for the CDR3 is TGTGCCAGCAGCCAATCGCCCAATCAGCCCCAGCATTTT. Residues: CASSQSPNQPQHF.

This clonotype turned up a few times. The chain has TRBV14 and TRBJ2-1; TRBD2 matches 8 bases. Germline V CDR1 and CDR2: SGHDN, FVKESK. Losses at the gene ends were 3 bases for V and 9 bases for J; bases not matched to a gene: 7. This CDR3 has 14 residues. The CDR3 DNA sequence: TGTGCCAGCAGCCAGAATCTACTAGCGGCTGAGCAGTTCTTC. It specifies CASSQNLLAAEQFF.

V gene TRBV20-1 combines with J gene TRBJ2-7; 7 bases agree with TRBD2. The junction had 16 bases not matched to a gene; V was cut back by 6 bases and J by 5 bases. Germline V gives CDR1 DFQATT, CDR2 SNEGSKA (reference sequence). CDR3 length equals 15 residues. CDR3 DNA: TGCAGTGCGATAACCCCTTACGGGAGCGGGAACGAGCAGTACTTC. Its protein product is CSAITPYGSGNEQYF.

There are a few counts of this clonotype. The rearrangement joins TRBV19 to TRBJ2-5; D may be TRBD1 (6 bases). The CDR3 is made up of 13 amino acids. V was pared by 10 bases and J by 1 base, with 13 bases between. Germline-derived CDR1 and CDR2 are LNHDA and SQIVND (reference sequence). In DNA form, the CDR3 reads TGTGCCACCGCCCGGGACACCCAAGAGACCCAGTACTTC. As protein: CATARDTQETQYF.